The source of this T cell receptor (beta chain) is a study of CD8 T cells in Susac syndrome. With random hexamers, roughly 0.5 to 1 ug RNA was reverse transcribed. TCRdb re-derived calls from the immunoSEQ multiplex PCR reads in MiXCR, one entry per CDR3 protein. The sample shows 150,000 to 200,000 distinct CDR3 sequences, around 94% of them seen only once. Germline V gene lookup returns CDR1 SEHNR and CDR2 FQNEAQ (reference sequence). V was shortened by 1 base and J by 12 bases, with 9 bases between the two germline ends. The CDR3 is 11 residues long. The V call is TRBV7-9, the J call TRBJ1-1; no clear D. The sequencing input was CD4+ T cells from PBMCs. The TCR sequence derives from a human donor in good health. The CDR3 loop reads CASSLGLVSFF. The CDR3 nucleotides are TGTGCCAGCAGCTTAGGGCTCGTGTCTTTCTTT.